A single sample is the source of the 7 T cell receptor beta chains below, sequenced in a study of blood T cells in healthy people across ages. Then a second PCR, running roughly 6 to 11 cycles, was carried out with a sample-barcoded 5' primer and a J-beta primer mix. MiXCR, applied by TCRdb to the 5' RACE reads, yields one record per CDR3 protein. The table records approximately 1.5 million distinct CDR3 sequences, roughly 30% of them present only once. The source material was blood. The receptors here all came from a woman between 25 and 40 years old in good health.

This rearrangement joins TRBV7-9 to TRBJ2-3; TRBD1 aligns across 8 bases. CDR3 size: 15 residues. Trimming took 4 bases from V and 3 from J; bases not matched to a gene: 6. In germline, CDR1 is SEHNR, CDR2 FQNEAQ (reference sequence). In DNA, the CDR3 is TGTGCCAGCAGCTCGACAGGGGCGGCGACAGATACGCAGTATTTT. Translating gives CASSSTGAATDTQYF.

This clonotype was seen a handful of times. The genes are TRBV20-1 and TRBJ2-1; 11 bases are a match to TRBD2. The CDR3 has 15 amino acids. CDR1 DFQATT and CDR2 SNEGSKA come from the germline V gene (reference sequence). With 4 bases clipped from V and 4 bases from J, the junction kept 6 bases outside the gene matches. The CDR3 is CSAKSGLAVYNEQFF. DNA of the CDR3: TGCAGTGCTAAATCGGGACTAGCGGTTTACAATGAGCAGTTCTTC.

The genes are TRBV3-1 and TRBJ1-6; 7 nucleotides match TRBD1. Germline values: CDR1 LGHDT, CDR2 YNNKEL (reference sequence). There are 13 residues in the CDR3. With V trimmed by 6 bases and J by 9 bases, 5 bases remained unmatched. This CDR3 is CASRQGPSSPLHF. The CDR3 DNA reads as TGTGCCAGCAGACAGGGGCCAAGTTCACCCCTCCACTTT.

This rearrangement joins TRBV2 to TRBJ2-5, with D perhaps assigned TRBD1 or TRBD2 (5 bases each). The V gene lost 4 bases and the J gene lost 2 bases, with 14 bases spanning the gap. The CDR3 covers 15 residues. Germline loops: CDR1 SNHLY, CDR2 FYNNEI. The CDR3: CASSGGMKWQETQYF. CDR3 nucleotides: TGTGCCAGCAGTGGGGGGATGAAGTGGCAAGAGACCCAGTACTTC. The entire variable domain, with the rest obtained from reference TRBV2 and TRBJ2-5, is as follows: EPEVTQTPSHQVTQMGQEVILRCVPISNHLYFYWYRQILGQKVEFLVSFYNNEISEKSEIFDDQFSVERPDGSNFTLKIRSTKLEDSAMYFCASSGGMKWQETQYFGPGTRLLVL.

A few counts support this clonotype. This CDR3 is CASSLGTSGSPYNEQFF. CDR3 DNA: TGTGCCAGCAGCCTAGGGACTAGCGGGAGTCCGTACAATGAGCAGTTCTTC. V is TRBV3-1 and J is TRBJ2-1; 14 nucleotides agree with TRBD2. V lost 4 bases to trimming and J lost 4 bases; unmatched junction nucleotides: 6. The length of the CDR3 is 17 residues. Germline V lookup: CDR1 LGHDT, CDR2 YNNKEL (reference sequence).

This clonotype has more than one count but fewer than ten. The chain employs TRBV13 and TRBJ2-1; D unresolved. Germline V gene lookup returns CDR1 PRHDT and CDR2 FYEKMQ (reference sequence). V was cut by 4 bases and J by 5 bases, with 12 bases left in between. This CDR3 has 14 amino acids. In nucleotides, the CDR3 is TGTGCCAGCAGCTCGGTAGGCCCCAACAATGAGCAGTTCTTC. Protein product: CASSSVGPNNEQFF.

The chain links TRBV10-1 to TRBJ2-5; D possibly corresponds to TRBD2 (6 bases). There are 13 residues in the CDR3. The germline V gene encodes CDR1 WNHNN and CDR2 SYGVQD (reference sequence). V lost 10 bases and J 3 bases, leaving 15 bases between the germline ends. The CDR3: CATARDLEETQYF. DNA of the CDR3: TGCGCCACCGCCCGGGACTTAGAAGAGACCCAGTACTTC.